This is a list of T cell receptor beta chains from one sample in a study of cytomegalovirus exposure and HLA in healthy donors. Generated by immunoSEQ multiplex PCR, the TCRdb table keeps only in-frame clones and is missing some. The sample lists roughly 130,000 clones; about 80% were seen once. Sequencing was done on a sample of PBMCs. These receptors were obtained from a male donor in good health and CMV-seronegative. Each CDR3 is given with its conserved first and last residue. Each record gives: V gene, J gene, CDR3 length, D gene, clone size, CDR3 DNA, CDR3 protein. The D gene is left open where the match is weak. Size is omitted from some rows. Given values are once, few, many or a class for expanded clones.

V: TRBV18
J: TRBJ2-7
length: 15
D: TRBD1
size: -
DNA: TGTGCCAGCTCCGAGCTAACGGGACAGGGTGGCGAGCAGTACTTC
CDR3: CASSELTGQGGEQYF

V: TRBV7-9
J: TRBJ1-1
length: 10
D: -
size: few
DNA: TGTGCCAGCAGCTTACCGGGGGTATTCTTT
CDR3: CASSLPGVFF

V: TRBV6-6
J: TRBJ1-1
length: 15
D: TRBD1
size: -
DNA: TGTGCCAGCAGTTACGTGACAGGGGGCAACACTGAAGCTTTCTTT
CDR3: CASSYVTGGNTEAFF

V: TRBV6-5
J: TRBJ2-5
length: 14
D: -
size: -
DNA: TGTGCCATCCGGCCAGGACAGTACGAAGAGACCCAGTACTTC
CDR3: CAIRPGQYEETQYF

V: TRBV11-2
J: TRBJ2-3
length: 13
D: -
size: -
DNA: TGTGCCAGCAGGGCCTCACGGGAAGATACGCAGTATTTT
CDR3: CASRASREDTQYF

V: TRBV14
J: TRBJ2-5
length: 13
D: -
size: -
DNA: TGTGCCAGCAGCCAAAATAGCTGGGAGACCCAGTACTTC
CDR3: CASSQNSWETQYF

V: TRBV2
J: TRBJ1-1
length: 12
D: -
size: -
DNA: TGTGCCAGCAGTTCCACAGGGACTGAAGCTTTCTTT
CDR3: CASSSTGTEAFF

V: TRBV18
J: TRBJ2-5
length: 14
D: -
size: -
DNA: TGTGCCAGCTCACCTACGGACAATCCAGAGACCCAGTACTTC
CDR3: CASSPTDNPETQYF

V: TRBV28
J: TRBJ1-4
length: 14
D: -
size: few
DNA: TGTGCCAGCAGAGACTCCGGAACGAATGAAAAACTGTTTTTT
CDR3: CASRDSGTNEKLFF

V: TRBV5-1
J: TRBJ2-7
length: 14
D: TRBD2
size: -
DNA: TGCGCCAGCACCGAGCGGGAGGGAAACTACGAGCAGTACTTC
CDR3: CASTEREGNYEQYF

V: TRBV14
J: TRBJ1-1
length: 15
D: -
size: -
DNA: TGTGCCAGCAGCCAAGGTATCAGGCTGAACACTGAAGCTTTCTTT
CDR3: CASSQGIRLNTEAFF

V: TRBV7-9
J: TRBJ1-2
length: 15
D: -
size: -
DNA: TGTGCCAGCAGCTTGCCCACAGGGATCTCAAATGGCTACACCTTC
CDR3: CASSLPTGISNGYTF

V: TRBV27
J: TRBJ2-2
length: 14
D: -
size: -
DNA: TGTGCCAGCAGCTACGACTATTCTGGCGGGGAGCTGTTTTTT
CDR3: CASSYDYSGGELFF